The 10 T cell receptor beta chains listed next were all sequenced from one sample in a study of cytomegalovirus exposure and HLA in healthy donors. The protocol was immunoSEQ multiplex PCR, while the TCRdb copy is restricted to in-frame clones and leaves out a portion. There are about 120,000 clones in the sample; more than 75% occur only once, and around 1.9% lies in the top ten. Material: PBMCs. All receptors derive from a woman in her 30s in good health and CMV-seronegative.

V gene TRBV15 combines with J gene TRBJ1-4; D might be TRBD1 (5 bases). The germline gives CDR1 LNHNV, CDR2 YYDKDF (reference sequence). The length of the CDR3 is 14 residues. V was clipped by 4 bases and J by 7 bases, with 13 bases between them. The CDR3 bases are TGTGCCACCAGCAATGGCAGGGATAGTGAAAAACTGTTTTTT. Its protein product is CATSNGRDSEKLFF.

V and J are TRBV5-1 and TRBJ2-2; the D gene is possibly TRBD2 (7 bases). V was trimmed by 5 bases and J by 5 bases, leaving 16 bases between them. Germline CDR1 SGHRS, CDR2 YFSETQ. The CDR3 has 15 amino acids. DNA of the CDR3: TGCGCCAGCAGAGGGACTAACAGGGAGACCGGGGAGCTGTTTTTT. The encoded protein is CASRGTNRETGELFF.

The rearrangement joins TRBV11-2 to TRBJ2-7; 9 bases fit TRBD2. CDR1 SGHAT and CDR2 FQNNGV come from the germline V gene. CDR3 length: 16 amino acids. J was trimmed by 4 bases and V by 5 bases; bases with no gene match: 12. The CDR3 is CASSPRGASGAYEQYF. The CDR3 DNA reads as TGTGCCAGCAGCCCCCGGGGGGCTAGCGGGGCTTACGAGCAGTACTTC.

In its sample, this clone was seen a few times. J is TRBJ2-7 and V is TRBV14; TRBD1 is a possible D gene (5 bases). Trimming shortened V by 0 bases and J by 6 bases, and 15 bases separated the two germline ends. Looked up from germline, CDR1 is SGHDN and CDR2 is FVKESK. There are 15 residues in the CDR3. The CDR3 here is CASSQDPGRVGEQYF. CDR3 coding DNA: TGTGCCAGCAGCCAAGACCCCGGCAGGGTGGGCGAGCAGTACTTC.

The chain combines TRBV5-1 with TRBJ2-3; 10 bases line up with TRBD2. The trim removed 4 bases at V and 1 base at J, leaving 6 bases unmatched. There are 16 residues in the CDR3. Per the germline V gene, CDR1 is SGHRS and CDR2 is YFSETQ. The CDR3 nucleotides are TGCGCCAGCAGCACGGAGCGGGGGGGCCGCACAGATACGCAGTATTTT. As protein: CASSTERGGRTDTQYF.

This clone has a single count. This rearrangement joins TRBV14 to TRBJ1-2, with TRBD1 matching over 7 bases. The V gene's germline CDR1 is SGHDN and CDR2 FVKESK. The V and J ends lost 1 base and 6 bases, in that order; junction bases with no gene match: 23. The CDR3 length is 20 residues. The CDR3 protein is CASSQVPRPGQRAPTNGYTF. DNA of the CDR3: TGTGCCAGCAGCCAAGTGCCGCGTCCGGGACAGCGGGCCCCTACTAATGGCTACACCTTC.

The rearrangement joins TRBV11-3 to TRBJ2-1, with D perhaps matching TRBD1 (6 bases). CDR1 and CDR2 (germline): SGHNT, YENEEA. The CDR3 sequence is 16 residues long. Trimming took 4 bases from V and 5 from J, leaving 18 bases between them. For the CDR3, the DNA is TGTGCCAGCAGCTCCTCGAGGGGGTTGAACAACAATGAGCAGTTCTTC. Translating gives CASSSSRGLNNNEQFF.

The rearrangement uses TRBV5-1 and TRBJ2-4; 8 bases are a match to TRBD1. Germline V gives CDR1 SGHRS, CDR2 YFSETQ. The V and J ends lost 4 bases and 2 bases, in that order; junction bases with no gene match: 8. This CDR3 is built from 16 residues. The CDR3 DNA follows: TGCGCCAGCAGCCCCGGGGCAGGGGGCTCCAAAAACATTCAGTACTTC. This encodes CASSPGAGGSKNIQYF.

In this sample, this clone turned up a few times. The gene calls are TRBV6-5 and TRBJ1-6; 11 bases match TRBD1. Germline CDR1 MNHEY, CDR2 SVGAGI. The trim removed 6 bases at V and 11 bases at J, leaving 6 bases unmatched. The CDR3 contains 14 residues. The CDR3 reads CASSRGQGATPLHF. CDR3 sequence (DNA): TGTGCCAGCAGCAGAGGACAGGGGGCTACACCCCTCCACTTT.

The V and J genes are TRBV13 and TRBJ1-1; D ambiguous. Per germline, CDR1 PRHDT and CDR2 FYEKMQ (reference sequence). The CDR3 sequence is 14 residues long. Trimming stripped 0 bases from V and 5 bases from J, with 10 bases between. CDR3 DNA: TGTGCCAGCAGCTTAGGGGGTGGGAGGACTGAAGCTTTCTTT. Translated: CASSLGGGRTEAFF.